These 8 T cell receptor beta chains were sequenced from one sample in a study of identical twins. TCRdb called the 5' RACE reads again in MiXCR, with one record for every CDR3 protein. The sample includes hundreds of thousands of distinct CDR3 sequences, roughly 8% seen only once; the top ten take around 0.95%. The sample also formed part of further work on yellow fever vaccine responses in identical twins.

The sequenced material came from PBMCs. Receptors were obtained from a young woman in good health.

V gene TRBV5-5 combines with J gene TRBJ2-2; D uncertain. Deletions cut 7 bases from V and 2 bases from J, with 18 bases between. CDR1 is SGHKS and CDR2 is YYEKEE in the germline V gene (reference sequence). The length of the CDR3 is 16 residues. CDR3 coding DNA: TGTGCCAGCGGGCGCAAGCAGTCCCTTAACACCGGGGAGCTGTTTTTT. Translating it yields CASGRKQSLNTGELFF.

The chain combines TRBV11-1 with TRBJ2-1; TRBD2 agrees at 7 bases. The CDR3 extends over 19 amino acids. V dropped 0 bases and J dropped 7; count of bases not matched to a gene: 18. Germline values: CDR1 SGHAT, CDR2 FQDESV (reference sequence). The CDR3 DNA is TGTGCCAGCAGCTTAGCGACAACCACGGAAGGCGGGAGAGGTAATGAGCAGTTCTTC. Translated, it gives CASSLATTTEGGRGNEQFF.

This clonotype was detected ten times or more. The CDR3 bases are TGTGCCAGCAGCCAACGGGACCAGCATTTT. Its protein product is CASSQRDQHF. The chain is built from TRBV3-1 and TRBJ1-5, with D unclear. Trimming shortened V by 2 bases and J by 12 bases, and 5 bases separated the two germline ends. Germline V gene data show CDR1 as LGHDT and CDR2 as YNNKEL (reference sequence). This CDR3 has 10 residues. Full variable domain (remainder filled in from reference TRBV3-1 and TRBJ1-5): DTAVSQTPKYLVTQMGNDKSIKCEQNLGHDTMYWYKQDSKKFLKIMFSYNNKELIINETVPNRFSPKSPDKAHLNLHINSLELGDSAVYFCASSQRDQHFGDGTRLSIL.

In the case of this clonotype: A read error may account for a junction end that differs from germline. The CDR3 spells CACSALDRSPTDTQYF. For the CDR3, the DNA is TGCGCCTGCAGTGCCTTGGATAGGTCCCCCACAGATACGCAGTATTTT. The chain joins TRBV10-1 to TRBJ2-3; D gene ambiguous. This CDR3 region has 16 residues. The germline gives CDR1 WNHNN, CDR2 SYGVQD (reference sequence).

The V call is TRBV15, the J call TRBJ2-1; either TRBD1 or TRBD2 may supply D (6 bases each). The CDR3 has 20 amino acids. Per the germline V gene, CDR1 is LNHNV and CDR2 is YYDKDF (reference sequence). The V gene lost 0 bases and the J gene lost 6 bases, with 27 bases spanning the gap. CDR3 region: CATSRDSLQGTSGFLNEQFF. As DNA, the CDR3 is TGTGCCACCAGCAGAGATTCCCTACAGGGCACCAGCGGGTTTCTCAATGAGCAGTTCTTC.

This clonotype was seen only a few times. The V call is TRBV5-5, the J call TRBJ2-1, with D maybe TRBD1 (6 bases). Looked up from germline, CDR1 is SGHKS and CDR2 is YYEKEE (reference sequence). V lost 4 bases, J lost 4 bases, and 18 bases lay in between. This CDR3 region has 16 residues. The CDR3 coding sequence is TGTGCCAGCAGCCGGGAACAGGGTACAACATACAATGAGCAGTTCTTC. Translation: CASSREQGTTYNEQFF. Together with reference TRBV5-5 and TRBJ2-1, the CDR3 gives the full variable domain: DAGVTQSPTHLIKTRGQQVTLRCSPISGHKSVSWYQQVLGQGPQFIFQYYEKEERGRGNFPDRFSARQFPNYSSELNVNALLLGDSALYLCASSREQGTTYNEQFFGPGTRLTVL.

This chain joins TRBV6-2 or TRBV6-3 and TRBJ2-5, with TRBD2 identical over 12 bases. V shed 7 bases, J shed 1 base, and the junction held 4 bases outside the gene matches. CDR1 is MNHEY, CDR2 SVGEGT, per germline. The CDR3 is 15 amino acids. CDR3 sequence: CASISTSGGQETQYF. The DNA for the CDR3 is TGTGCCAGCATCTCGACTAGCGGGGGCCAAGAGACCCAGTACTTC.

This clonotype appeared a few times. The genes are TRBV10-3 and TRBJ2-2; 7 bases fit TRBD2. Germline CDR1 is ENHRY and CDR2 is SYGVKD. With V trimmed by 10 bases and J by 6 bases, 8 bases remained unmatched. The CDR3 covers 13 residues. DNA for the CDR3: TGTGCCACCCTTTCTAGCGGAGCCGGGGAGCTGTTTTTT. It encodes CATLSSGAGELFF.